This TCR beta chain came from a study of blood T cell repertoires in COVID-19. What the recovered Cohort 3 donors had was two negative PCRs, clearance, or symptom resolution. Some clones are missing from TCRdb's copy, which holds only in-frame ones; the method was immunoSEQ multiplex PCR. The sample shows roughly 250,000 clones, around 87% of them seen only once. The source material was PBMCs or T cells enriched from blood (not recorded which). The receptor's source is a woman aged 18 to 35 who had recovered from COVID-19.

The CDR3 coding sequence is TGCGCCAGCAGCTTGGTATCCGGGGGGGCGATTGAGCAGTTCTTC. This codes for CASSLVSGGAIEQFF. The V gene is TRBV5-1, the J gene TRBJ2-1; 8 bases match TRBD2. This CDR3 spans 15 amino acids. The J segment lost 9 bases and the V segment lost 0 bases, leaving 8 bases of the junction unmatched. The germline V gene has CDR1 SGHRS and CDR2 YFSETQ. Full variable domain (rest looked up from reference TRBV5-1 and TRBJ2-1): KAGVTQTPRYLIKTRGQQVTLSCSPISGHRSVSWYQQTPGQGLQFLFEYFSETQRNKGNFPGRFSGRQFSNSRSEMNVSTLELGDSALYLCASSLVSGGAIEQFFGPGTRLTVL.